The sequence of this T cell receptor beta chain was determined in a study of early T cells in non-severe SARS-CoV-2 infection. Study at large: The sequenced material was bulk RNA from unsorted whole blood, and its chains were unpaired. Findings and limits, study-wide: Anti-spike CD8 responses were favored by VDJdb matching, which missed private and CD4 specificities.

About this clonotype itself: What it binds is unknown.

The germline gives CDR1 SGDLS, CDR2 YYNGEE. CDR3 length: 14 amino acids. Trimming took 4 bases from V and 3 from J, leaving 14 bases between them. cDNA molecules, individually, were tagged with unique molecular identifiers. MiXCR, applied by TCRdb to the 5' RACE reads, yields one record per CDR3 protein. The data hold more than 45,000 distinct CDR3 sequences, with 10% to 15% observed a single time. The clonotype was recovered from an adult who was a healthcare worker with PCR-confirmed SARS-CoV-2 infection or an uninfected control (not recorded which). Sequencing input: whole blood. The chain has TRBV9 and TRBJ2-7; D unresolved. The DNA for the CDR3 is TGTGCCAGCAGCCGGGCGGATAACAACTACGAGCAGTACTTC. Its protein product is CASSRADNNYEQYF.